This passage covers 29 T cell receptor beta chains from one sample sequenced in a study of blood T cell repertoires in COVID-19. Profiled with immunoSEQ multiplex PCR; TCRdb holds only in-frame clones, not every one. The sample holds approximately 190,000 clones, 82% seen once. Sequencing was carried out using peripheral blood. The receptors shown here come from a woman aged 55-70 years with COVID-19, enrolled during active disease.

V usage is TRBV7-8 and J usage is TRBJ2-2; 7 bases are shared with TRBD2. The CDR3 runs 16 residues. V gave up 3 bases and J gave up 4 bases; unmatched junction bases: 8. The germline CDR1 and CDR2 sequences are SGHVS and FQNEAQ. The CDR3 nucleotides are TGTGCCAGCAGCTTTATGGGAGGGTTGGGCACCGGGGAGCTGTTTTTT. The encoded protein is CASSFMGGLGTGELFF.

This sequence joins TRBV25-1 and TRBJ2-5, with D unclear. This CDR3 has 13 residues. Germline V gene data show CDR1 as MGHDK and CDR2 as SYGVNS. V dropped 5 bases and J dropped 1 base, with 8 bases sitting between them. CDR3 loop: CASSLYSQETQYF. Written as DNA, the CDR3 is TGTGCCAGCAGTTTGTACAGCCAAGAGACCCAGTACTTC.

V usage is TRBV5-1 and J usage is TRBJ2-7; 8 nucleotides line up with TRBD1. V dropped 4 bases and J dropped 2; count of bases not matched to a gene: 8. Looked up from germline, CDR1 is SGHRS and CDR2 is YFSETQ. This CDR3 is 15 amino acids long. CDR3: CASSPGQGGTYEQYF. CDR3 nucleotide sequence: TGCGCCAGCAGCCCCGGACAGGGTGGAACCTACGAGCAGTACTTC.

CDR3 DNA: TGTGCCAGTAGAACTTTGAACACTGAAGCTTTCTTT. It yields the protein CASRTLNTEAFF. This sequence joins TRBV19 and TRBJ1-1; D call uncertain. The V end lost 6 bases, the J end lost 0 bases, and 5 bases lay between the germline ends. This CDR3 has 12 amino acids. In germline, CDR1 is LNHDA, CDR2 SQIVND (reference sequence). Looking up the rest from reference TRBV19 and TRBJ1-1 gives the full variable domain: DGGITQSPKYLFRKEGQNVTLSCEQNLNHDAMYWYRQDPGQGLRLIYYSQIVNDFQKGDIAEGYSVSREKKESFPLTVTSAQKNPTAFYLCASRTLNTEAFFGQGTRLTVV.

The CDR3 is CASSLTIGGGYGYTF. The CDR3 DNA reads as TGTGCCAGCAGTTTAACAATAGGGGGCGGCTATGGCTACACCTTC. The V call is TRBV28, the J call TRBJ1-2; 7 bases are shared with TRBD1. The germline CDR1 and CDR2 sequences are MDHEN and SYDVKM. V lost 2 bases to trimming and J lost 4 bases; unmatched junction nucleotides: 7. The CDR3 loop spans 15 amino acids.

The gene calls are TRBV5-1 and TRBJ2-1; D not certain. The CDR3 length is 15 residues. Germline V gene sequence: CDR1 SGHRS, CDR2 YFSETQ. V lost 2 bases and J 0 bases, leaving 9 bases between the germline ends. The CDR3 sequence: CASSFNSVSYNEQFF. The DNA of the CDR3 is TGCGCCAGCAGCTTCAATAGTGTCTCCTACAATGAGCAGTTCTTC.

V usage is TRBV6-5 and J usage is TRBJ2-7; 9 nucleotides line up with TRBD2. This CDR3 has 14 residues. Trimming removed 9 bases from V and 3 bases from J; junction bases left unmatched: 9. Germline V gene sequence: CDR1 MNHEY, CDR2 SVGAGI. The CDR3 region has the DNA TGTGCCAGTCAGACTAGCGGAGCTGTCTACGAGCAGTACTTC. Its translation is CASQTSGAVYEQYF.

The J gene is TRBJ2-3, the V gene TRBV10-3; 7 positions match TRBD2. This CDR3 has 14 residues. The trim removed 6 bases at V and 6 bases at J, leaving 9 bases unmatched. Germline CDR1 and CDR2: ENHRY and SYGVKD. The CDR3 DNA sequence: TGTGCCATCAGCCCGACTAGCCTGCCTGATACGCAGTATTTT. Protein product: CAISPTSLPDTQYF.

V usage is TRBV6-5 and J usage is TRBJ2-1, with D maybe TRBD2 (5 bases). Trimming took 5 bases from V and 4 from J, leaving 15 bases between them. The CDR3 runs to 15 residues. CDR1 is MNHEY and CDR2 is SVGAGI in the germline V gene. The CDR3 nucleotides are TGTGCCAGCAGTCTTCTCCCGAGGGCATACAATGAGCAGTTCTTC. This encodes CASSLLPRAYNEQFF.

The chain carries TRBV7-8 and TRBJ2-7, with 7 bases fitting TRBD2. Looked up from germline, CDR1 is SGHVS and CDR2 is FQNEAQ. The CDR3 has 14 amino acids. With 4 bases clipped from V and 7 bases from J, the junction kept 10 bases outside the gene matches. CDR3 loop: CASSSTSRVREQYF. CDR3 nucleotide sequence: TGTGCCAGCAGCTCGACTAGCCGGGTTCGTGAGCAGTACTTC.

J is TRBJ2-2 and V is TRBV2; D unclear. Germline CDR1 reads SNHLY; CDR2 reads FYNNEI. Trimming stripped 1 base from V and 0 bases from J, with 9 bases between. The CDR3 loop spans 16 amino acids. Written as DNA, the CDR3 is TGTGCCAGCAGTGAAGGCGGATCCGCGAACACCGGGGAGCTGTTTTTT. Translation: CASSEGGSANTGELFF.

This clone occurred once. V usage is TRBV7-3 and J usage is TRBJ2-5; 7 bases align to TRBD1. Germline assignment: CDR1 SGHTA and CDR2 FQGTGA. After removal of 4 bases from V and 2 bases from J, the junction contained 4 bases not matched to a gene. This CDR3 is built from 14 residues. The CDR3 DNA reads as TGTGCCAGCAGCTCCACAGGGGTACAAGAGACCCAGTACTTC. Residues: CASSSTGVQETQYF.

The rearrangement joins TRBV6-1 to TRBJ1-5, with 10 positions matching TRBD1. The germline V gene has CDR1 MNHNS and CDR2 SASEGT. V gave up 4 bases and J gave up 0 bases; unmatched junction bases: 9. This CDR3 contains 18 residues. The CDR3 sequence: CASSARSGTGVSNQPQHF. In nucleotides, the CDR3 is TGTGCCAGCAGTGCGCGTTCCGGGACAGGGGTTAGCAATCAGCCCCAGCATTTT.

The genes are TRBV28 and TRBJ1-2, with 7 bases that match TRBD1. There are 16 residues in the CDR3. V was pared by 2 bases and J by 3 bases, with 9 bases of the junction left unmatched. Germline V gene sequence: CDR1 MDHEN, CDR2 SYDVKM. CDR3 residues: CASSLDRAVRYYGYTF. CDR3 DNA sequence: TGTGCCAGCAGTTTAGACAGGGCCGTTCGGTACTATGGCTACACCTTC.

This clone was recorded only once. This sequence joins TRBV7-9 and TRBJ1-3; D not certain. CDR3 length: 15 amino acids. CDR1 is SEHNR and CDR2 is FQNEAQ in the germline V gene (reference sequence). V shed 1 base and J shed 3 bases, with 10 bases lying between them. CDR3 in amino acids: CASSLDRAYGNTIYF. The CDR3 coding sequence is TGTGCCAGCAGCTTAGACAGAGCCTATGGAAACACCATATATTTT.

The J gene is TRBJ1-2, the V gene TRBV10-3, with D possibly matching TRBD1 (5 bases). V was pared by 7 bases and J by 3 bases, with 15 bases between. The CDR3 loop spans 14 amino acids. Germline-derived CDR1 and CDR2 are ENHRY and SYGVKD. CDR3 nucleotides: TGTGCCATCAAGGTGGCGGGGGGAGACTATGGCTACACCTTC. This translates into CAIKVAGGDYGYTF.

The V and J genes are TRBV15 and TRBJ2-1, with a possible D match to TRBD2 (6 bases). CDR1 and CDR2 from the germline V gene are LNHNV and YYDKDF (reference sequence). V shed 0 bases and J shed 8 bases, with 17 bases lying between them. The CDR3 totals 16 residues. The CDR3 DNA reads TGTGCCACCAGCAGAGATCGGGCGGGGACGGGGTATGAGCAGTTCTTC. Its translation: CATSRDRAGTGYEQFF.

This sequence joins TRBV27 and TRBJ2-1, with 12 bases matching TRBD2. This CDR3 is 17 amino acids long. Germline assignment: CDR1 MNHEY and CDR2 SMNVEV (reference sequence). J gave up 5 bases and V 3 bases, and 8 bases lay outside the gene matches. The chain's CDR3 is CASSFRLAGVGDNEQFF. CDR3 coding DNA: TGTGCCAGCAGTTTTCGACTAGCGGGAGTAGGTGACAATGAGCAGTTCTTC.

The chain recombines TRBV7-9 with TRBJ2-5; a possible D gene is TRBD2 (5 bases). V lost 1 base and J 9 bases, leaving 9 bases between the germline ends. Looked up from germline, CDR1 is SEHNR and CDR2 is FQNEAQ (reference sequence). This CDR3 is built from 12 residues. This chain's CDR3 is CASSLEGSAQYF. The CDR3 coding sequence is TGTGCCAGCAGCTTAGAGGGTAGCGCCCAGTACTTC.

The chain is built from TRBV7-2 and TRBJ1-3; D unresolved. This CDR3 spans 16 amino acids. CDR1 and CDR2 (germline): SGHTA, FQGNSA. V was shortened by 5 bases and J by 0 bases, with 14 bases between the two germline ends. The CDR3 region is CASSPAADLSGNTIYF. Here the CDR3 DNA reads TGTGCCAGCAGCCCAGCGGCAGACCTCTCTGGAAACACCATATATTTT. Full variable domain (remainder filled in from reference TRBV7-2 and TRBJ1-3): GAGVSQSPSNKVTEKGKDVELRCDPISGHTALYWYRQSLGQGLEFLIYFQGNSAPDKSGLPSDRFSAERTGGSVSTLTIQRTQQEDSAVYLCASSPAADLSGNTIYFGEGSWLTVV.

The gene calls are TRBV7-8 and TRBJ2-1; 12 bases are shared with TRBD2. V shed 6 bases and J 4 bases; nucleotides not matched to a gene: 4. Germline-derived CDR1 and CDR2 are SGHVS and FQNEAQ. The CDR3 runs to 15 residues. CDR3 loop: CASRLGTSGYNEQFF. CDR3 in DNA: TGTGCCAGCAGGTTGGGGACTAGCGGGTACAATGAGCAGTTCTTC.

At least ten counts were recorded for this clone. The chain uses TRBV2 and TRBJ1-6; 11 positions match TRBD1. V gave up 7 bases and J gave up 5 bases; unmatched junction bases: 7. Germline CDR1 reads SNHLY; CDR2 reads FYNNEI. The CDR3 runs to 16 residues. The CDR3 loop reads CASNFPGQGDNSPLHF. The CDR3 coding sequence is TGTGCCAGCAACTTCCCGGGACAGGGGGATAATTCACCCCTCCACTTT.

This rearrangement joins TRBV27 to TRBJ1-2, with TRBD1 identical over 12 bases. Germline values: CDR1 MNHEY, CDR2 SMNVEV (reference sequence). V lost 4 bases and J lost 4; bases outside the gene matches: 4. This CDR3 spans 15 amino acids. CDR3 residues: CASSSPGQGAYGYTF. The CDR3 DNA reads TGTGCCAGCAGTTCTCCGGGACAGGGGGCCTATGGCTACACCTTC.

The chain uses TRBV9 and TRBJ1-6; TRBD1 agrees at 9 bases. The V segment lost 3 bases and the J segment 9 bases; nucleotides outside the gene matches: 7. CDR3 length: 15 residues. CDR1 is SGDLS and CDR2 is YYNGEE in the germline V gene. For the CDR3, the DNA is TGTGCCAGCAGCGAACAGGACAGGGGCGTTTCACCCCTCCACTTT. It specifies CASSEQDRGVSPLHF. The full variable domain, completed using reference TRBV9 and TRBJ1-6, is DSGVTQTPKHLITATGQRVTLRCSPRSGDLSVYWYQQSLDQGLQFLIQYYNGEERAKGNILERFSAQQFPDLHSELNLSSLELGDSALYFCASSEQDRGVSPLHFGNGTRLTVT.

The chain employs TRBV10-3 and TRBJ1-1; tentative D call: TRBD1 (6 bases). With 4 bases removed from V and 3 bases from J, the gap between germline ends came to 12 bases. The CDR3 has 14 residues. The V gene's germline CDR1 is ENHRY and CDR2 SYGVKD. This CDR3 reads CAISARAGDTEAFF. In nucleotides, the CDR3 is TGTGCCATCAGTGCTAGGGCAGGGGACACTGAAGCTTTCTTT.

Written as DNA, the CDR3 is TGTGCCATTACTATCTCGGGAGGGGACACTGAAGCTTTCTTT. It specifies CAITISGGDTEAFF. This sequence joins TRBV10-3 and TRBJ1-1; tentatively, D is TRBD1 (5 bases). The CDR3 is 14 residues long. V shed 9 bases and J shed 3 bases, with 17 bases lying between them. Germline CDR1 ENHRY, CDR2 SYGVKD.

The V call is TRBV5-5, the J call TRBJ2-5, with 10 bases aligning to TRBD2. The germline V gene has CDR1 SGHKS and CDR2 YYEKEE (reference sequence). V trimming: 4 bases; J trimming: 6 bases; junction bases outside the gene matches: 9. The CDR3 is made up of 15 amino acids. The DNA of the CDR3 is TGTGCCAGCAGCCCCTCCACTAGCGGGGATCAGACCCAGTACTTC. Translation gives CASSPSTSGDQTQYF.

This clone has only one observation. The chain is built from TRBV7-2 and TRBJ2-5; 9 bases align to TRBD1. Germline CDR1 is SGHTA and CDR2 is FQGNSA. The CDR3 length is 15 residues. The V gene end was trimmed by 5 bases and the J gene end by 1 base; junction bases not matched to a gene: 5. The CDR3 nucleotides read TGTGCCAGCAGCCCCGGGACAGGGAGCCAAGAGACCCAGTACTTC. Translated: CASSPGTGSQETQYF.

As DNA, the CDR3 is TGTGCCAGCAGCCGCCCGACAGGGGGCGCGGAGACCCAGTACTTC. It codes for CASSRPTGGAETQYF. This chain connects TRBV6-2 or TRBV6-3 to TRBJ2-5; 10 positions agree with TRBD1. V shed 6 bases, J shed 5 bases, and the junction held 9 bases outside the gene matches. Germline lookup yields CDR1 MNHEY and CDR2 SVGEGT. This CDR3 is 15 amino acids long.